These 19 T cell receptor beta chains were sequenced from one sample in a study of quantifying T cell responses using KT2 cells. Across the whole study: Reverse transcription used primers in the TCR alpha and beta constant regions.

A single-stranded UMI oligo with SP2 sequence was ligated to cDNA 3' ends. An equimolar mix of RC1.1 and RC1.2 primed the beta chain across TRBC1 and TRBC2. TCRdb processed the UMI-ligation and nested PCR reads anew with MiXCR; each CDR3 protein has one entry. The sample lists fewer than 50,000 distinct CDR3 sequences, under 14% occurring once. The sample consisted of PBMCs spiked with cells of the T cell clone KT2. The receptors were sampled from a human donor.

The chain links TRBV20-1 to TRBJ1-5; 7 nucleotides match TRBD1. V was clipped by 5 bases and J by 1 base; unmatched bases: 5. CDR1 is DFQATT, CDR2 SNEGSKA, per germline (reference sequence). The CDR3 is 14 residues long. The DNA for the CDR3 is TGCAGTGCTCGACAGGGTGTGAGCAATCAGCCCCAGCATTTT. Encoded protein: CSARQGVSNQPQHF.

This clonotype was picked up a small number of times. The V call is TRBV20-1, the J call TRBJ1-1; D unclear. The germline gives CDR1 DFQATT, CDR2 SNEGSKA (reference sequence). The CDR3 consists of 11 residues. Deletions cut 0 bases from V and 11 bases from J, with 10 bases between. The CDR3 DNA reads TGCAGTGCTAGAGATGTAGGAGGGGCTTTCTTT. Amino acid sequence: CSARDVGGAFF.

Of note for this clonotype: A read error may explain this, as a much larger clone is one base away. The V gene is TRBV20-1, the J gene TRBJ1-3, with D maybe TRBD1 (5 bases). The CDR3 consists of 12 residues. The V gene's germline CDR1 is DFQATT and CDR2 SNEGSKA (reference sequence). The CDR3 DNA reads TGCAGTGCTAGAGTGGGGGGAAACACCATATGTTTT. It codes for CSARVGGNTICF.

This clonotype was counted ten times or more. The rearrangement uses TRBV20-1 and TRBJ2-3, with D possibly being TRBD1 or TRBD2 (5 bases each). The germline gives CDR1 DFQATT, CDR2 SNEGSKA (reference sequence). Trimming took 3 bases from V and 4 from J, leaving 14 bases between them. The CDR3 is 14 amino acids. CDR3 region: CSASQGEGPDTQYF. The CDR3 bases are TGCAGTGCTAGTCAGGGAGAGGGTCCAGATACGCAGTATTTT.

This clonotype was recorded a few times. This chain links TRBV6-5 with TRBJ1-2; possible D gene TRBD1, 5 bases. CDR3 length: 17 residues. Germline loops: CDR1 MNHEY, CDR2 SVGAGI. Trimming removed 0 bases from V and 6 bases from J, with 20 bases in between. The CDR3 DNA sequence: TGTGCCAGCAGTTACTCGCCCCCGGGAGAGGGGTGGAATGGCTACACCTTC. Its protein is CASSYSPPGEGWNGYTF.

This sequence joins TRBV10-3 and TRBJ1-2; D gene ambiguous. Trimming removed 5 bases from V and 6 bases from J, with 16 bases in between. The CDR3 has 14 amino acids. CDR1 and CDR2 (germline): ENHRY, SYGVKD. CDR3 DNA: TGTGCCATCAGTCCCCTGGGAGGGCAGGATGGCTACACCTTC. As protein: CAISPLGGQDGYTF.

The chain carries TRBV10-3 and TRBJ2-7, with a weak D call TRBD1 (5 bases). Germline V lookup: CDR1 ENHRY, CDR2 SYGVKD. Trimming left V 0 bases short and J 6 bases short, with 12 bases between. The CDR3 sequence is 14 residues long. This chain's CDR3 is CAISESIQAREQYF. The CDR3 DNA reads TGTGCCATCAGTGAGTCGATACAGGCCCGCGAGCAGTACTTC.

Comment on this clonotype: A much larger clone differs by one base, so this may be a read error. This sequence joins TRBV15 and TRBJ1-2; 10 nucleotides line up with TRBD1. From germline, CDR1 is LNHNV and CDR2 YYDKDF (reference sequence). V lost 3 bases, J lost 7 bases, and 14 bases stayed unmatched. The CDR3 sequence is 17 residues long. CDR3: CATSRDKITGQGSGYTF. As DNA, the CDR3 is TGTGCCACCAGCAGGGATAAGATAACGGGACAGGGGAGTGGCTACACCTTC.

This clonotype was seen at least ten times. The chain carries TRBV4-1 and TRBJ2-3; D possibly corresponds to TRBD2 (6 bases). The length of the CDR3 is 16 residues. CDR1 and CDR2 from the germline V gene are MGHRA and YSYEKL. V lost 0 bases and J lost 6, with 16 bases in between. CDR3 protein: CASSQEGSGGRDTQYF. In nucleotides, the CDR3 is TGCGCCAGCAGCCAAGAAGGGTCTGGAGGGAGGGATACGCAGTATTTT.

This clonotype was detected a few times. This chain joins TRBV6-1 and TRBJ1-1; D is ambiguous. This CDR3 region has 12 residues. CDR1 MNHNS and CDR2 SASEGT come from the germline V gene. Between the trimmed V and J ends, which lost 2 bases and 5 bases, there was a span of 6 bases. This chain's CDR3 is CASSEHTTEAFF. In DNA, the CDR3 is TGTGCCAGCAGTGAACACACTACTGAAGCTTTCTTT.

Only a few counts were recorded for this clonotype. CDR3: CASSRSGGEQFF. In DNA form, the CDR3 reads TGTGCCAGCAGCCGCTCCGGGGGTGAGCAGTTCTTC. The chain is built from TRBV3-1 and TRBJ2-1, with D possibly being TRBD2 (6 bases). Trimming left V 4 bases short and J 9 bases short, with 10 bases between. The germline gives CDR1 LGHDT, CDR2 YNNKEL (reference sequence). The CDR3 has 12 amino acids.

V gene TRBV20-1 combines with J gene TRBJ1-2; 9 bases map to TRBD1. The CDR3 spans 12 residues. The V gene end was trimmed by 6 bases and the J gene end by 8 bases; junction bases not matched to a gene: 7. Germline CDR1 DFQATT, CDR2 SNEGSKA (reference sequence). In nucleotides, the CDR3 is TGCAGTGCGGGGGACAGGGTCAGCGGCTACACCTTC. It translates to CSAGDRVSGYTF.

Ten or more counts support this clonotype. The CDR3 coding sequence is TGTGCCAGCAGTTCCTGGGGACAGGGGGCAGACGAGCAGTACTTC. Its translation is CASSSWGQGADEQYF. The chain is built from TRBV6-2 or TRBV6-3 and TRBJ2-7, with 12 bases lining up with TRBD1. The junction had 6 bases not matched to a gene; V was cut back by 4 bases and J by 5 bases. Germline V gives CDR1 MNHEY, CDR2 SVGEGT. The CDR3 is made up of 15 amino acids.

This clonotype has ten or more counts. This rearrangement joins TRBV6-5 to TRBJ2-7; D ambiguous. The CDR3 contains 15 residues. V lost 0 bases and J lost 7, with 16 bases in between. Per the germline V gene, CDR1 is MNHEY and CDR2 is SVGAGI. DNA for the CDR3: TGTGCCAGCAGTTACTCCCCGACTTCTCCCAGGGAGCAGTACTTC. It encodes CASSYSPTSPREQYF.

In this sample, this clonotype turned up many times. The chain joins TRBV6-2 or TRBV6-3 to TRBJ2-7; D is unclear. V lost 6 bases and J lost 2, with 5 bases in between. The CDR3 has 11 residues. Germline V gene data show CDR1 as MNHEY and CDR2 as SVGEGT. The CDR3 region is CASSRTYEQYF. The CDR3 DNA is TGTGCCAGCAGCCGGACCTACGAGCAGTACTTC.

This clonotype was counted ten times or more. This sequence joins TRBV12-3 or TRBV12-4 and TRBJ2-1; 15 bases agree with TRBD2. This CDR3 spans 20 amino acids. V dropped 8 bases and J dropped 0; count of bases not matched to a gene: 14. The CDR3 here is CASYLRPGLAGGSSYNEQFF. DNA of the CDR3: TGTGCCAGCTACCTCAGACCGGGACTAGCGGGGGGAAGCTCCTACAATGAGCAGTTCTTC.

This clonotype was detected only a few times. This chain connects TRBV7-3 to TRBJ2-2; TRBD2 aligns across 13 bases. This CDR3 comprises 16 residues. The trim removed 0 bases at V and 6 bases at J, leaving 1 base unmatched. CDR1 and CDR2 from the germline V gene are SGHTA and FQGTGA. CDR3 coding DNA: TGTGCCAGCAGCTTAACAGGACTAGCGGGAGCCGGGGAGCTGTTTTTT. Amino acids: CASSLTGLAGAGELFF.

The CDR3 nucleotides are TGCGCCAGCAGCACCTCTAGCGCCTCCTACAATGAGCAGTTCTTC. This gives the protein CASSTSSASYNEQFF. This rearrangement joins TRBV5-1 to TRBJ2-1; D might be TRBD2 (6 bases). V lost 4 bases and J 0 bases, leaving 11 bases between the germline ends. The CDR3 has 15 residues. Per germline, CDR1 SGHRS and CDR2 YFSETQ.

The gene calls are TRBV4-1 and TRBJ2-1; a possible D gene is TRBD2 (6 bases). Germline lookup yields CDR1 MGHRA and CDR2 YSYEKL. This CDR3 spans 16 amino acids. Trimming shortened V by 1 base and J by 5 bases, and 15 bases separated the two germline ends. CDR3 sequence reads: CASSQVVSGRNNEQFF. The CDR3 DNA is TGCGCCAGCAGCCAAGTAGTGAGCGGGCGAAACAATGAGCAGTTCTTC.